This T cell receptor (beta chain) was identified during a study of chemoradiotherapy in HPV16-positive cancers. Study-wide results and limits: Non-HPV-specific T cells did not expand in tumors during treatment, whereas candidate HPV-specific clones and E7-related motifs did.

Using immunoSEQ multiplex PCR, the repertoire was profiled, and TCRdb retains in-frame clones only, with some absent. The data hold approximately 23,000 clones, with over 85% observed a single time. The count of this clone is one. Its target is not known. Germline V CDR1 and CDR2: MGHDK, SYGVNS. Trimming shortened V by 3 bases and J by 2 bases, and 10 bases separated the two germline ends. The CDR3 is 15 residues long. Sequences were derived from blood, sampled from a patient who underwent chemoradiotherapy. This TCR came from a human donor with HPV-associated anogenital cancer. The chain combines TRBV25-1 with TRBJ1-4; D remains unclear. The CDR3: CASSEDGGTNEKLFF. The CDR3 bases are TGTGCCAGCAGTGAGGACGGTGGGACTAATGAAAAACTGTTTTTT.